The 26 T cell receptor beta chains reported below all come from one sample, sequenced in a study of blood T cell repertoires in COVID-19. The table came from immunoSEQ multiplex PCR; TCRdb's copy has only in-frame clones and leaves some out. The data contain around 180,000 clones, about 87% of them singletons. Sample: peripheral blood. The receptors were gathered from a man between 60 and 70 years old with acute or convalescent COVID-19.

The rearrangement links TRBV4-3 to TRBJ1-1, with D maybe TRBD1 (6 bases). Germline V gene data show CDR1 as LGHNA and CDR2 as YSLEER. The CDR3 extends over 15 amino acids. Trimming took 4 bases from V and 5 from J, leaving 17 bases between them. The CDR3: CASSPDRGRGTEAFF. The CDR3 region has the DNA TGCGCCAGCAGCCCGGACCGAGGGAGGGGGACTGAAGCTTTCTTT.

There are a few counts of this clone. This chain links TRBV5-1 with TRBJ1-2; D gene ambiguous. The CDR3 contains 14 residues. Germline values: CDR1 SGHRS, CDR2 YFSETQ. Trimming pared 5 bases from V and 5 bases from J, leaving 16 bases between. CDR3 loop: CASSSDIGGYGYTF. The CDR3 DNA reads as TGCGCCAGCAGTTCTGACATCGGCGGGTATGGCTACACCTTC.

The CDR3 sequence is CACFSGRGTDTQYF. The CDR3 nucleotides are TGTGCCTGCTTTAGCGGGAGAGGCACAGATACGCAGTATTTT. J is TRBJ2-3 and V is TRBV25-1, with 9 nucleotides matching TRBD2. This CDR3 contains 14 residues. V dropped 11 bases and J dropped 1; count of bases not matched to a gene: 7. Germline CDR1 MGHDK, CDR2 SYGVNS.

The chain carries TRBV7-2 and TRBJ2-2; 7 bases are a match to TRBD2. Germline values: CDR1 SGHTA, CDR2 FQGNSA. The length of the CDR3 is 14 residues. The V and J ends lost 5 bases and 7 bases, in that order; junction bases with no gene match: 7. The CDR3, as DNA: TGTGCCAGCAGCCGCCGGCGGGGGAACGGGGAGCTGTTTTTT. Translated, it gives CASSRRRGNGELFF. Supplemented by reference TRBV7-2 and TRBJ2-2, the full variable domain reads GAGVSQSPSNKVTEKGKDVELRCDPISGHTALYWYRQSLGQGLEFLIYFQGNSAPDKSGLPSDRFSAERTGGSVSTLTIQRTQQEDSAVYLCASSRRRGNGELFFGEGSRLTVL.

This chain connects TRBV6-5 to TRBJ2-5, with 8 bases identical to TRBD1. Germline assignment: CDR1 MNHEY and CDR2 SVGAGI. Trimming at V came to 10 bases and at J to 5 bases, leaving 9 bases not matched to a gene. The CDR3 totals 13 residues. For the CDR3, the DNA is TGTGCCACCAGGACAGGGTACGTGGAGACCCAGTACTTC. This sequence encodes CATRTGYVETQYF.

The gene calls are TRBV7-9 and TRBJ1-1, with TRBD1 identical over 7 bases. CDR3 length equals 14 residues. J was trimmed by 5 bases and V by 1 base; bases with no gene match: 4. The germline V gene encodes CDR1 SEHNR and CDR2 FQNEAQ (reference sequence). The chain's CDR3 is CASSLVTGKTEAFF. The CDR3, as DNA: TGTGCCAGCAGCTTAGTGACAGGGAAGACTGAAGCTTTCTTT.

The chain combines TRBV6-5 with TRBJ1-2, with a tentative D call TRBD1 (6 bases). V was shortened by 6 bases and J by 3 bases, with 14 bases between the two germline ends. The CDR3 spans 14 residues. Per germline, CDR1 MNHEY and CDR2 SVGAGI. The DNA of the CDR3 is TGTGCCAGCAGCTTGGTGGCAGGGGACTATGGCTACACCTTC. It specifies CASSLVAGDYGYTF.

This chain connects TRBV9 to TRBJ2-1; maybe TRBD1 (6 bases). The CDR3 is 16 residues long. Trimming took 3 bases from V and 2 from J, leaving 15 bases between them. Germline values: CDR1 SGDLS, CDR2 YYNGEE. CDR3 in DNA: TGTGCCAGCAGCGAGAGGGGGTGGGAGCCCTACAATGAGCAGTTCTTC. Residues: CASSERGWEPYNEQFF.

The rearrangement joins TRBV18 to TRBJ1-1, with 9 positions matching TRBD1. There are 15 residues in the CDR3. From germline, CDR1 is KGHSH and CDR2 LQKENI. V dropped 4 bases and J dropped 3; count of bases not matched to a gene: 6. CDR3 amino acids: CASSLFRDRDTEAFF. The CDR3 nucleotides are TGTGCCAGCTCACTATTCCGGGACAGGGACACTGAAGCTTTCTTT.

The chain combines TRBV5-4 with TRBJ1-2; 10 bases are a match to TRBD1. The length of the CDR3 is 14 residues. The ends lost 4 bases at V and 5 bases at J; junction bases unmatched: 5. Germline lookup yields CDR1 SGHNT and CDR2 YYREEE (reference sequence). The CDR3 here is CASSLDRGPYGYTF. CDR3 coding DNA: TGTGCCAGCAGCCTTGACAGGGGGCCATATGGCTACACCTTC.

This rearrangement joins TRBV9 to TRBJ2-7; 8 nucleotides line up with TRBD2. Germline CDR1 is SGDLS and CDR2 is YYNGEE. Losses at the gene ends were 0 bases for V and 5 bases for J; bases not matched to a gene: 4. There are 14 residues in the CDR3. The CDR3: CASSVARAGDEQYF. For the CDR3, the DNA is TGTGCCAGCAGCGTAGCTCGAGCGGGAGACGAGCAGTACTTC. The whole variable domain, filled in from reference TRBV9 and TRBJ2-7, reads DSGVTQTPKHLITATGQRVTLRCSPRSGDLSVYWYQQSLDQGLQFLIQYYNGEERAKGNILERFSAQQFPDLHSELNLSSLELGDSALYFCASSVARAGDEQYFGPGTRLTVT.

The rearrangement uses TRBV6-6 and TRBJ2-7; TRBD2 might be the D (6 bases). The length of the CDR3 is 14 residues. Trimming shortened V by 10 bases and J by 1 base, and 17 bases separated the two germline ends. Germline V CDR1 and CDR2: MNHNY, SVGAGI (reference sequence). The CDR3 DNA follows: TGTGCCACCCTGGCCCCGGGAGTATCCTACGAGCAGTACTTC. Protein sequence: CATLAPGVSYEQYF.

The chain employs TRBV18 and TRBJ1-2, with a tentative D call TRBD1 (5 bases). Germline V gives CDR1 KGHSH, CDR2 LQKENI. CDR3 length: 14 residues. Between the trimmed V and J ends, which lost 6 bases and 4 bases, there was a span of 15 bases. DNA for the CDR3: TGTGCCAGCTCGCTGCAGGGTTCGGGCTATGGCTACACCTTC. It specifies CASSLQGSGYGYTF.

The chain has TRBV28 and TRBJ1-5; 8 nucleotides align to TRBD1. With 6 bases clipped from V and 2 bases from J, the junction kept 9 bases outside the gene matches. The CDR3 runs to 16 residues. Per germline, CDR1 MDHEN and CDR2 SYDVKM. The CDR3 reads CASRPRQGRGNQPQHF. The CDR3 DNA follows: TGTGCCAGCAGGCCAAGACAGGGGAGGGGCAATCAGCCCCAGCATTTT. The variable domain in full, completed from reference TRBV28 and TRBJ1-5, reads DVKVTQSSRYLVKRTGEKVFLECVQDMDHENMFWYRQDPGLGLRLIYFSYDVKMKEKGDIPEGYSVSREKKERFSLILESASTNQTSMYLCASRPRQGRGNQPQHFGDGTRLSIL.

This clone was recorded a few times. This chain uses TRBV7-9 with TRBJ2-5, with 10 bases that match TRBD1. The germline gives CDR1 SEHNR, CDR2 FQNEAQ (reference sequence). With V trimmed by 0 bases and J by 5 bases, 6 bases remained unmatched. The CDR3 has 16 amino acids. CDR3 amino acids: CASSLASGTGDETQYF. Here the CDR3 DNA reads TGTGCCAGCAGCTTAGCGTCGGGGACAGGGGACGAGACCCAGTACTTC.

The J gene is TRBJ1-1, the V gene TRBV6-2 or TRBV6-3; D is undetermined. V shed 6 bases and J shed 1 base, with 15 bases lying between them. The CDR3 runs to 15 residues. Germline V gives CDR1 MNHEY, CDR2 SVGEGT. CDR3 in amino acids: CASRPRARPNTEAFF. CDR3 DNA: TGTGCCAGCAGACCTAGAGCGCGGCCGAACACTGAAGCTTTCTTT.

The rearrangement links TRBV6-1 to TRBJ1-2; 12 nucleotides agree with TRBD1. V was pared by 4 bases and J by 4 bases, with 7 bases of the junction left unmatched. The germline V gene has CDR1 MNHNS and CDR2 SASEGT. This CDR3 has 16 residues. The CDR3 DNA reads TGTGCCAGCAGTGTCGGGACAGGGGGCGACCCCTATGGCTACACCTTC. As protein: CASSVGTGGDPYGYTF.

This clone was seen a handful of times. The chain joins TRBV5-4 to TRBJ1-2; 7 positions agree with TRBD1. The CDR3 contains 18 residues. Looked up from germline, CDR1 is SGHNT and CDR2 is YYREEE (reference sequence). Germline trimming cut 0 bases from V and 4 bases from J; bases unmatched to any gene: 15. CDR3: CASSLAQGSAVGPYGYTF. CDR3 bases: TGTGCCAGCAGCTTGGCACAGGGGTCCGCTGTCGGACCCTATGGCTACACCTTC.

The J gene is TRBJ2-5, the V gene TRBV2, with D possibly matching TRBD1 (5 bases). The CDR3 sequence is 13 residues long. Germline values: CDR1 SNHLY, CDR2 FYNNEI. The V and J ends lost 7 bases and 0 bases respectively, with 9 bases between them. The CDR3 sequence is CASNRQYQETQYF. CDR3 nucleotides: TGTGCCAGCAACCGACAGTACCAAGAGACCCAGTACTTC.

The rearrangement links TRBV11-2 to TRBJ2-1, with TRBD2 as a possible D gene (6 bases). There are 15 residues in the CDR3. Trimming took off 5 bases at V and 8 bases at J, with 19 bases between the two ends. Germline-derived CDR1 and CDR2 are SGHAT and FQNNGV. The CDR3 region is CASSPGLLSRDEQFF. CDR3 sequence (DNA): TGTGCCAGCAGCCCGGGACTCCTAAGTAGGGATGAGCAGTTCTTC.

This clone was observed once. This rearrangement joins TRBV11-3 to TRBJ1-1; 8 bases map to TRBD1. The CDR3 covers 17 residues. Germline CDR1 is SGHNT and CDR2 is YENEEA. The junction had 7 bases not matched to a gene; V was cut back by 0 bases and J by 1 base. The CDR3 loop reads CASSLDRLGQGNTEAFF. The CDR3 region has the DNA TGTGCCAGCAGCTTAGATCGGCTCGGACAGGGGAACACTGAAGCTTTCTTT.

This chain's CDR3 is CASSQGQASYQETQYF. The CDR3 region has the DNA TGTGCCAGCAGCCAAGGACAGGCCTCGTACCAAGAGACCCAGTACTTC. The chain carries TRBV16 and TRBJ2-5; the match to TRBD1 covers 7 bases. V lost 2 bases to trimming and J lost 0 bases; unmatched junction nucleotides: 6. The CDR3 extends over 16 amino acids. CDR1 KGHSY and CDR2 FQNENV come from the germline V gene.

In DNA form, the CDR3 reads TGTGCCAGCAGCTTATCGGCTTCGAGGGATACGCAGTATTTT. This encodes CASSLSASRDTQYF. The chain uses TRBV7-3 and TRBJ2-3; D gene ambiguous. Germline V gene data show CDR1 as SGHTA and CDR2 as FQGTGA. V shed 2 bases and J shed 6 bases, with 12 bases lying between them. CDR3 length: 14 residues.

The chain carries TRBV7-2 and TRBJ1-2; D might be TRBD1 (6 bases). V was cut by 5 bases and J by 7 bases, with 11 bases left in between. The CDR3 is 12 amino acids. Germline-derived CDR1 and CDR2 are SGHTA and FQGNSA. CDR3 sequence (DNA): TGTGCCAGCAGCGCGCGGGGGCTTGGCTACACCTTC. This encodes CASSARGLGYTF.

This chain connects TRBV30 to TRBJ1-3, with 8 bases aligning to TRBD1. Unmatched junction bases numbered 6, after V lost 3 bases and J lost 2 bases. The CDR3 is 15 residues long. From germline, CDR1 is GTSNPN and CDR2 SVGIG (reference sequence). CDR3 sequence: CAWSTGQGAGNTIYF. CDR3 in DNA: TGTGCCTGGAGCACTGGACAGGGCGCTGGAAACACCATATATTTT.

J is TRBJ2-7 and V is TRBV5-4; possible D gene TRBD1, 6 bases. The ends were cut back, 4 bases at V and 0 bases at J, with 14 bases in the middle. CDR1 and CDR2 (germline): SGHNT, YYREEE (reference sequence). CDR3 length: 15 amino acids. The CDR3 bases are TGTGCCAGCAGCAAGGACAGTACCAACTCCTACGAGCAGTACTTC. Amino acid sequence: CASSKDSTNSYEQYF.